The 25 T cell receptor beta chains listed next were all sequenced from one sample in a study of identical twins. Each CDR3 protein is one row after TCRdb ran MiXCR on the 5' RACE reads. Counted here are roughly 220,000 distinct CDR3 sequences, 6.5% occurring once; the ten biggest clones make up more than 14%. This same sample was also part of a study on T cells expressing NK-cell markers.

Sequences were obtained from CD8+ T cells sorted from blood. These receptors came from a woman under 30 in good health.

The V gene is TRBV7-8, the J gene TRBJ2-6; D unresolved. Between the trimmed V and J ends, which lost 1 base and 8 bases, there was a span of 6 bases. Per the germline V gene, CDR1 is SGHVS and CDR2 is FQNEAQ. The CDR3 has 13 residues. CDR3 sequence: CASSLVGTNVLTF. As DNA, the CDR3 is TGTGCCAGCAGCTTAGTAGGAACCAACGTCCTGACTTTC. The full variable domain, with the rest looked up from reference TRBV7-8 and TRBJ2-6, is GAGVSQSPRYKVAKRGQDVALRCDPISGHVSLFWYQQALGQGPEFLTYFQNEAQLDKSGLPSDRFFAERPEGSVSTLKIQRTQQEDSAVYLCASSLVGTNVLTFGAGSRLTVL.

In its sample, this clonotype was seen many times. The chain joins TRBV5-1 to TRBJ2-3; the match to TRBD1 covers 7 bases. After removal of 0 bases from V and 5 bases from J, the junction contained 3 bases not matched to a gene. Germline CDR1 is SGHRS and CDR2 is YFSETQ. The CDR3 extends over 14 amino acids. In DNA form, the CDR3 reads TGCGCCAGCAGCTTGGGACAGGGAATAGATACGCAGTATTTT. This gives the protein CASSLGQGIDTQYF.

The chain carries TRBV20-1 and TRBJ2-7; 7 nucleotides align to TRBD1. CDR1 is DFQATT, CDR2 SNEGSKA, per germline (reference sequence). With 5 bases clipped from V and 1 base from J, the junction kept 17 bases outside the gene matches. The CDR3 runs 17 residues. CDR3 DNA: TGCAGTGCTCAGGGGCAAAATGGGGACAGTTTTTCCTACGAGCAGTACTTC. It yields the protein CSAQGQNGDSFSYEQYF.

This clonotype was counted at least ten times. The chain carries TRBV2 and TRBJ1-5, with D maybe TRBD1 (5 bases). CDR1 is SNHLY and CDR2 is FYNNEI in the germline V gene. Trimming left V 7 bases short and J 11 bases short, with 21 bases between. The length of the CDR3 is 14 residues. This CDR3 is CASMLDGGEKSQHF. CDR3 bases: TGTGCCAGCATGTTGGACGGGGGAGAGAAGTCCCAGCATTTT.

The rearrangement joins TRBV7-2 to TRBJ2-7, with a possible D match to TRBD2 (5 bases). The germline V and J ends were trimmed by 5 bases and 4 bases, with 18 bases remaining between them. Germline loops: CDR1 SGHTA, CDR2 FQGNSA. This CDR3 spans 15 amino acids. CDR3: CASSLLLEVGYEQYF. The CDR3 DNA follows: TGTGCCAGCAGCCTATTACTAGAGGTTGGATACGAGCAGTACTTC.

The V and J genes are TRBV21-1 and TRBJ2-1. TRBV21-1 is recorded as a pseudogene. This CDR3 is 16 amino acids long. CDR3 nucleotides: TGTGCCAGCAGCAAAGGTGGTGGGGTCGCCTACAATGAGCAGTTCTTC. Its translation is CASSKGGGVAYNEQFF.

The CDR3 nucleotides are TGTGCCAGCAGTACAGAGGGGGTCGGAACTAACACCGGGGAGCTGTTTTTT. Its protein is CASSTEGVGTNTGELFF. The chain combines TRBV9 with TRBJ2-2, with D possibly matching TRBD1 (6 bases). Germline V gene sequence: CDR1 SGDLS, CDR2 YYNGEE. This CDR3 comprises 17 residues. V lost 5 bases, J lost 2 bases, and 19 bases lay in between. Full variable domain (missing parts from reference TRBV9 and TRBJ2-2): DSGVTQTPKHLITATGQRVTLRCSPRSGDLSVYWYQQSLDQGLQFLIQYYNGEERAKGNILERFSAQQFPDLHSELNLSSLELGDSALYFCASSTEGVGTNTGELFFGEGSRLTVL.

In this sample, this clonotype turned up many times. The J gene is TRBJ2-1, the V gene TRBV5-1; tentatively, D is TRBD1 (6 bases). This CDR3 is 13 amino acids long. The V gene lost 1 base and the J gene lost 4 bases, with 6 bases spanning the gap. CDR1 SGHRS and CDR2 YFSETQ come from the germline V gene. The CDR3 sequence is CASSLTGYNEQFF. In DNA form, the CDR3 reads TGCGCCAGCAGCTTGACAGGGTACAATGAGCAGTTCTTC.

This sequence joins TRBV12-3 or TRBV12-4 and TRBJ2-5, with a weak D call TRBD2 (5 bases). V lost 2 bases, J lost 1 base, and 11 bases lay in between. The CDR3 covers 15 residues. The CDR3 sequence is CASSLRGDIQETQYF. In DNA form, the CDR3 reads TGTGCCAGCAGTTTACGGGGAGACATCCAAGAGACCCAGTACTTC.

The chain is built from TRBV2 and TRBJ2-5; 7 bases are a match to TRBD2. This CDR3 has 17 amino acids. The germline CDR1 and CDR2 sequences are SNHLY and FYNNEI. The J segment lost 0 bases and the V segment lost 7 bases, leaving 14 bases of the junction unmatched. The CDR3 DNA is TGTGCCAGCAAAGGGGCCCTAGCGGCGATGTACCAAGAGACCCAGTACTTC. This encodes CASKGALAAMYQETQYF. Variable domain in full (rest from reference TRBV2 and TRBJ2-5): EPEVTQTPSHQVTQMGQEVILRCVPISNHLYFYWYRQILGQKVEFLVSFYNNEISEKSEIFDDQFSVERPDGSNFTLKIRSTKLEDSAMYFCASKGALAAMYQETQYFGPGTRLLVL.

This clonotype was seen repeatedly, ten times or more. This chain joins TRBV20-1 and TRBJ1-3; D remains unclear. Germline V gives CDR1 DFQATT, CDR2 SNEGSKA (reference sequence). This CDR3 is built from 15 residues. V lost 0 bases and J 4 bases, leaving 13 bases between the germline ends. The CDR3 region has the DNA TGCAGTGCTAGAGATGCCCCGGCACCAGGAAACACCATATATTTT. Translation: CSARDAPAPGNTIYF.

In this sample, this clonotype turned up a few times. The chain couples TRBV4-1 to TRBJ1-1; 11 bases are a match to TRBD1. Germline-derived CDR1 and CDR2 are MGHRA and YSYEKL. V lost 3 bases, J lost 5 bases, and 8 bases stayed unmatched. The length of the CDR3 is 16 residues. The CDR3 nucleotides read TGCGCCAGCAGCCATTCTCCGGGACAGGGGGGTACTGAAGCTTTCTTT. It codes for CASSHSPGQGGTEAFF.

This chain uses TRBV6-2 or TRBV6-3 with TRBJ2-6, with D perhaps TRBD2 (6 bases). The CDR3 covers 15 residues. Germline V CDR1 and CDR2: MNHEY, SVGEGT. V was shortened by 5 bases and J by 2 bases, with 10 bases between the two germline ends. The CDR3 loop reads CASSPEGPGANVLTF. The CDR3 DNA reads as TGTGCCAGCAGTCCGGAGGGCCCTGGGGCCAACGTCCTGACTTTC.

This clonotype was detected ten times or more. J is TRBJ1-1 and V is TRBV20-1, with a tentative D call TRBD1 (6 bases). The CDR3 spans 11 residues. The V end lost 7 bases, the J end lost 8 bases, and 14 bases lay between the germline ends. Looked up from germline, CDR1 is DFQATT and CDR2 is SNEGSKA (reference sequence). The CDR3 reads CSVPLDREAFF. CDR3 nucleotides: TGCAGTGTTCCTCTAGACAGGGAAGCTTTCTTT.

This clonotype was counted at least ten times. The V and J genes are TRBV12-3 or TRBV12-4 and TRBJ2-7; no clear D gene. The V end was cut by 5 bases, the J end by 4 bases, with 6 bases between. This CDR3 is built from 11 residues. CDR3 amino acids: CASSMNYEQYF. In DNA form, the CDR3 reads TGTGCCAGCAGTATGAATTACGAGCAGTACTTC.

This clonotype was seen repeatedly, ten times or more. V and J are TRBV4-3 and TRBJ2-7; the D gene is possibly TRBD2 (5 bases). Trimming stripped 1 base from V and 1 base from J, with 11 bases between. Germline V lookup: CDR1 LGHNA, CDR2 YSLEER. The CDR3 length is 15 residues. The CDR3 DNA sequence: TGCGCCAGCAGCCAAGGTGCTCGGGGATCCTACGAGCAGTACTTC. This gives the protein CASSQGARGSYEQYF.

The V and J genes are TRBV25-1 and TRBJ2-7; the D is unclear. The CDR3 spans 14 residues. With 5 bases removed from V and 3 bases from J, the gap between germline ends came to 14 bases. Germline V gene lookup returns CDR1 MGHDK and CDR2 SYGVNS. The CDR3 loop reads CASSHNGRSYEQYF. The CDR3 nucleotides read TGTGCCAGCAGTCACAACGGTAGGAGCTACGAGCAGTACTTC.

This clonotype was counted between two and nine times. The chain uses TRBV2 and TRBJ2-2; 9 bases line up with TRBD2. Germline values: CDR1 SNHLY, CDR2 FYNNEI. The CDR3 runs 15 residues. V was clipped by 4 bases and J by 9 bases; unmatched bases: 9. In DNA, the CDR3 is TGTGCCAGCAGTGCGGCTAGCGGGATTCGTAGGGAGCTGTTTTTT. Translated, it gives CASSAASGIRRELFF.

Many counts were recorded for this clonotype. The chain recombines TRBV6-1 with TRBJ1-6; D unclear. CDR1 and CDR2 from the germline V gene are MNHNS and SASEGT. Trimming removed 6 bases from V and 6 bases from J, with 15 bases in between. The CDR3 contains 15 residues. The CDR3 loop reads CASSRTERPNSPLHF. The CDR3 DNA reads TGTGCCAGCAGCAGGACGGAGAGACCTAATTCACCCCTCCACTTT.

The gene calls are TRBV9 and TRBJ2-7, with 10 bases matching TRBD2. CDR3 size: 15 residues. J lost 7 bases, V lost 4 bases, and 11 bases had no gene match. Germline V gene data show CDR1 as SGDLS and CDR2 as YYNGEE. The CDR3 region has the DNA TGTGCCAGCAGCCTGGGGACTAGCGCCGTTCTGGAGCAGTACTTC. Translated, it gives CASSLGTSAVLEQYF.

This clonotype was detected a few times. V gene TRBV6-5 combines with J gene TRBJ2-2; D gene ambiguous. The germline V gene has CDR1 MNHEY and CDR2 SVGAGI. The CDR3 spans 12 residues. V was shortened by 6 bases and J by 5 bases, with 7 bases between the two germline ends. The CDR3 region has the DNA TGTGCCAGCAGCCTGAAGACCGGGGAGCTGTTTTTT. Translation gives CASSLKTGELFF.

The J gene is TRBJ1-1, the V gene TRBV7-6; a weak D match, TRBD1 (5 bases). Deletions cut 1 base from V and 3 bases from J, with 9 bases between. The germline gives CDR1 SGHVS, CDR2 FNYEAQ. The CDR3 totals 14 residues. This chain's CDR3 is CASSLDGTYTEAFF. The CDR3 DNA follows: TGTGCCAGCAGCTTAGATGGGACCTACACTGAAGCTTTCTTT.

This chain connects TRBV27 to TRBJ2-1; 11 bases are shared with TRBD2. This CDR3 comprises 13 residues. The germline V gene encodes CDR1 MNHEY and CDR2 SMNVEV (reference sequence). The V and J ends lost 6 bases and 13 bases, in that order; junction bases with no gene match: 8. The CDR3 DNA reads as TGTGCCAGCAGCCGTGCACTAGCGGGAGACCAGTTCTTC. Its translation: CASSRALAGDQFF.

This clonotype was counted ten times or more. V usage is TRBV7-8 and J usage is TRBJ1-5; 10 positions match TRBD1. This CDR3 spans 15 amino acids. Germline lookup yields CDR1 SGHVS and CDR2 FQNEAQ. The V and J ends lost 5 bases and 4 bases, in that order; junction bases with no gene match: 5. The CDR3, as DNA: TGTGCCAGCAGCCCCTGGACAGGGGGTAATCAGCCCCAGCATTTT. Amino acids: CASSPWTGGNQPQHF.

CDR3: CASRPGEGTDTQYF. The CDR3 coding sequence is TGTGCCAGCAGACCGGGAGAAGGCACAGATACGCAGTATTTT. V is TRBV2 and J is TRBJ2-3, with D perhaps TRBD2 (6 bases). In germline, CDR1 is SNHLY, CDR2 FYNNEI. Trimming took 6 bases from V and 1 from J, leaving 11 bases between them. CDR3 length: 14 residues.